A selection of T cell receptor beta chains follows, all from one sample in a study of shared clonotypes between healthy human individuals. Sequencing used immunoSEQ multiplex PCR; TCRdb keeps in-frame clones, though not all of them. The sample yields around 990,000 clones, around three quarters seen once. The sequenced sample was memory CD4+ T cells from PBMCs. The receptor set was obtained from a young man in good health. Some clones in this sample may be carry-over from other donors' samples. CDR3s include the opening cysteine and the closing phenylalanine or tryptophan. D genes are given only for firm matches. Clone size appears in some rows only: once, few, many, or a class for an expanded clone.

.	.	TRBV4-2	TRBJ2-7	TGTGCCAGCAGCCAAGATCTGAAAGGGTACGAGCAGTACTTC	CASSQDLKGYEQYF
.	.	TRBV2	TRBJ2-5	TGTGCCAGCAGGCGCCGTTATTTACAAGAGACCCAGTACTTC	CASRRRYLQETQYF
.	.	TRBV11-2	TRBJ1-3	TGTGCCAGCAGCCCACGGACGTTGAGAGGAAACACCATATATTTT	CASSPRTLRGNTIYF
.	.	TRBV19	TRBJ2-2	TGTGCCAGTAGTACCCTGGGGGGGCAGGGCACCGGGGAGCTGTTTTTT	CASSTLGGQGTGELFF
TRBD1	.	TRBV5-4	TRBJ1-2	TGTGCCACCTCCCCCAACCAGGGGGCTAACTATGGCTACACCTTC	CATSPNQGANYGYTF
.	.	TRBV28	TRBJ2-1	TGTGCCAGCAGTTTACCCCCAGGGGTGGACAATGAGCAGTTCTTC	CASSLPPGVDNEQFF
.	.	TRBV30	TRBJ1-5	TGTGCCTGGACCGGGGTCGGGATCAATCAGCCCCAGCATTTT	CAWTGVGINQPQHF
.	few	TRBV18	TRBJ1-4	TGTGCCAGCTCAAACACCGTCGAGGCAACAACTAATGAAAAACTGTTTTTT	CASSNTVEATTNEKLFF
.	.	TRBV7-3	TRBJ2-3	TGTGCCAGCAGCCCCAAAGCCGGACTGGGCACAGATACGCAGTATTTT	CASSPKAGLGTDTQYF
TRBD2	once	TRBV19	TRBJ2-5	TGTGCCAGTAGTACGGGACTAGCGGGAATAGAGACCCAGTACTTC	CASSTGLAGIETQYF
.	.	TRBV20-1	TRBJ2-3	TGCAGTGCTAGTGAGGTAGATACGCAGTATTTT	CSASEVDTQYF
.	.	TRBV30	TRBJ1-5	TGTGCCTGGGGAGCGGGTGAAGGGCAGCCCCAGCATTTT	CAWGAGEGQPQHF
TRBD2	once	TRBV6-1	TRBJ2-7	TGTGCCAGCAGATTTAGCGGGAGCAGGTACGAGCAGTACTTC	CASRFSGSRYEQYF
.	.	TRBV9	TRBJ2-7	TGTGCCAGCAGCGTAGGGACTGGTAACTACGAGCAGTACTTC	CASSVGTGNYEQYF
TRBD2	.	TRBV2	TRBJ2-2	TGTGCCGGCGGGGGGACAAGGGCGGCCGGGGAGCTGTTTTTT	CAGGGTRAAGELFF
TRBD1	.	TRBV10-3	TRBJ2-7	TGTGCCATCAAATCGGGACAGGGCGACTCCTACGAGCAGTACTTC	CAIKSGQGDSYEQYF
.	.	TRBV6-5	TRBJ1-2	TGTGCCAGCAGGCCTATGAGGGGGGTAGGCTACACCTTC	CASRPMRGVGYTF
TRBD2	.	TRBV2	TRBJ2-7	TGTGCCAGCAGGGGGAGGACTAGCGGGGTCCCTATCCACTTC	CASRGRTSGVPIHF
.	few	TRBV29-1	TRBJ1-4	TGCAGCGTTGTAGGGTATGAAAAACTGTTTTTT	CSVVGYEKLFF
TRBD1	.	TRBV9	TRBJ2-1	TGTGCCAGCAGCCTCCGGGACAGCATCTACAATGAGCAGTTCTTC	CASSLRDSIYNEQFF
TRBD2	.	TRBV28	TRBJ2-7	TGTGCCAGCAGTCGGGGGGGTGGGAGCTCGCTTTCCTACGAGCAGTACTTC	CASSRGGGSSLSYEQYF
.	few	TRBV28	TRBJ1-1	TGTGCCAGCAGTAAAGCTAGGGCTTTCTTT	CASSKARAFF
TRBD1	.	TRBV29-1	TRBJ2-1	TGCAGCGTCGAAGGACAGGGGGCTCCGAATGAGCAGTTCTTC	CSVEGQGAPNEQFF
TRBD1	.	TRBV4-1	TRBJ2-4	TGCGCCAGCAGCCAAGATGAACGAGACAGGGGATCAAACATTCAGTACTTC	CASSQDERDRGSNIQYF
TRBD1	many	TRBV6-5	TRBJ1-2	TGTGCCAGCAGAAGGGGACAGGCCTATGGCTACACCTTC	CASRRGQAYGYTF
TRBD2	once	TRBV27	TRBJ2-7	TGTGCCAGCAGTTTTATTAGCGGGAGGGCCCTCTACGAGCAGTACTTC	CASSFISGRALYEQYF
.	.	TRBV30	TRBJ2-5	TGTGCCTGGAGTGTCGGTAGTAAGGAGACCCAGTACTTC	CAWSVGSKETQYF
.	.	TRBV29-1	TRBJ2-7	TGCAGCGCGGCAGCTTCCTACGAGCAGTACTTC	CSAAASYEQYF
.	.	TRBV25-1	TRBJ1-3	TGTGCCAGCAGCCGGCAGGGGTCTGGAAACACCATATATTTT	CASSRQGSGNTIYF
.	.	TRBV6-4	TRBJ2-1	TGTGCCAGCGCGGTGGGAGTCTCCTACAATGAGCAGTTCTTC	CASAVGVSYNEQFF
TRBD1	.	TRBV13	TRBJ2-7	TGTGCCAGCAGCTCCCTAGGATCAGGGGGAACCTACGAGCAGTACTTC	CASSSLGSGGTYEQYF
.	.	TRBV6-6	TRBJ1-1	TGTGCCAGCAGAACGACTCAGGGGAGGACTGAAGCTTTCTTT	CASRTTQGRTEAFF
.	.	TRBV10-2	TRBJ2-5	TGCGCCAGCAGGTCCGGACTCCAAGAGACCCAGTACTTC	CASRSGLQETQYF
TRBD1	.	TRBV15	TRBJ2-7	TGTGCCACCAGCCGGGACAGCACCTACGAGCAGTACTTC	CATSRDSTYEQYF
.	.	TRBV11-3	TRBJ2-3	TGTGCCAGCAGCTTCGGATCAGATACGCAGTATTTT	CASSFGSDTQYF
.	.	TRBV2	TRBJ1-5	TGTGCCAGCAGTTACACCGGGGATAATCAGCCCCAGCATTTT	CASSYTGDNQPQHF
.	few	TRBV19	TRBJ2-5	TGTGCCAGTAGTATCGCTCGACGGTCCCAAGAGACCCAGTACTTC	CASSIARRSQETQYF
.	.	TRBV4-2	TRBJ2-2	TGTGCCAGCAGCCAAGACAGGGGAGCAGCCGGGGAGCTGTTTTTT	CASSQDRGAAGELFF
.	.	TRBV9	TRBJ2-3	TGTGCCAGCACCCCCCTTTCGGGGGTCAGTACGCAGTATTTT	CASTPLSGVSTQYF
TRBD1	.	TRBV5-6	TRBJ1-2	TGTGCCAGCAGCTCGGCAGGGGGCTATGGCTACACCTTC	CASSSAGGYGYTF
TRBD2	.	TRBV2	TRBJ2-3	TGTGCCAGCGAAGGTGCGGGAGCGGGAGATACGCAGTATTTT	CASEGAGAGDTQYF
TRBD2	once	TRBV9	TRBJ2-3	TGTGCCAGCAGCCCCAACCCGGGGGGGGCAGATACGCAGTATTTT	CASSPNPGGADTQYF
TRBD2	.	TRBV2	TRBJ2-5	TGTGCCAGCAGTGTCGTTAGCGGGATGCGGGGAGAGACCCAGTACTTC	CASSVVSGMRGETQYF
.	.	TRBV18	TRBJ1-2	TGTGCCAGCTCACCACTCGGAGGGGGAGATCTGGGCTATGGCTACACCTTC	CASSPLGGGDLGYGYTF
.	.	TRBV5-1	TRBJ1-2	TGCGCCAGCAGCTTGGGACAGCAGGACTATGGCTACACCTTC	CASSLGQQDYGYTF
TRBD1	.	TRBV29-1	TRBJ2-3	TGCAGCGTTGAGTCCCTACGGGGACAGAGCACAGATACGCAGTATTTT	CSVESLRGQSTDTQYF
TRBD2	.	TRBV4-2	TRBJ2-3	TGTGCCAGCAGCGTAGCGGGGCCCACAGATACGCAGTATTTT	CASSVAGPTDTQYF
.	.	TRBV6-5	TRBJ2-2	TGTGCCAGCAGGGACGGGGCAGGCGGGGAGCTGTTTTTT	CASRDGAGGELFF
TRBD2	.	TRBV18	TRBJ2-1	TGTGCCAGCTCAACATCTAGCGGGCCGGTGGGTGAGCAGTTCTTC	CASSTSSGPVGEQFF
.	once	TRBV5-6	TRBJ1-1	TGTGCCAGCAGCCTCGGAGACAGGAATACTGAAGCTTTCTTT	CASSLGDRNTEAFF
TRBD1	many	TRBV2	TRBJ1-5	TGTGCCAGCGCCTTGGCAGGGGGCGCCGGTCAGCCCCAGCATTTT	CASALAGGAGQPQHF
TRBD2	.	TRBV2	TRBJ2-5	TGTGCCAGTTCTTCCGGGACTAGCGGTAGGACCCAGTACTTC	CASSSGTSGRTQYF